The 14 T cell receptor beta chains in this list originate from one sample, sequenced in a study of blood T cell repertoires in COVID-19. Clones were read by immunoSEQ multiplex PCR, and TCRdb kept only the in-frame ones, dropping some. Counted here are some 160,000 clones, roughly nine tenths occurring once; the ten biggest clones make up roughly 3%. The sample taken for sequencing was peripheral blood. The origin of the receptors is a woman aged 55-69 years with active COVID-19.

The J gene is TRBJ1-2, the V gene TRBV6-5, with D hard to call. Germline values: CDR1 MNHEY, CDR2 SVGAGI. Trimming left V 6 bases short and J 4 bases short, with 15 bases between. The CDR3 spans 14 residues. CDR3 protein: CASREPERVYGYTF. As DNA, the CDR3 is TGTGCCAGCAGGGAGCCTGAGCGAGTCTATGGCTACACCTTC.

This chain uses TRBV18 with TRBJ2-1, with D possibly matching TRBD1 (6 bases). Trimming removed 6 bases at V and 8 bases at J, with 23 bases between. The CDR3 has 16 amino acids. Germline assignment: CDR1 KGHSH and CDR2 LQKENI. The CDR3 bases are TGTGCCAGCTCTCTTGGTGCGAGAGGCAGGGGTCATGAGCAGTTCTTC. Translated: CASSLGARGRGHEQFF.

The gene calls are TRBV6-2 or TRBV6-3 and TRBJ2-7; D possibly corresponds to TRBD2 (5 bases). CDR1 MNHEY and CDR2 SVGEGT come from the germline V gene. The CDR3 spans 15 residues. The V gene lost 2 bases and the J gene lost 2 bases, with 13 bases spanning the gap. CDR3 in amino acids: CASSYVASPTYEQYF. In nucleotides, the CDR3 is TGTGCCAGCAGTTACGTGGCTAGCCCCACCTACGAGCAGTACTTC.

V and J are TRBV4-2 and TRBJ2-7, with 7 bases matching TRBD2. V trimming: 4 bases; J trimming: 2 bases; junction bases outside the gene matches: 26. The CDR3 has 21 residues. Germline V gene lookup returns CDR1 LGHNA and CDR2 YNFKEQ. In DNA form, the CDR3 reads TGTGCCAGCAGCCGCGTCCGACAAGACCAGGGCCTAGCGGCCTTTACCTACGAGCAGTACTTC. Translated, it gives CASSRVRQDQGLAAFTYEQYF.

In its sample, this clone was seen once. CDR3 in amino acids: CASSLSGGRFEQYF. The CDR3 DNA reads TGTGCCAGCAGTTTATCAGGGGGAAGGTTCGAGCAGTACTTC. The rearrangement links TRBV27 to TRBJ2-7; tentative D call: TRBD1 (6 bases). Per the germline V gene, CDR1 is MNHEY and CDR2 is SMNVEV (reference sequence). The ends were cut back, 0 bases at V and 6 bases at J, with 12 bases in the middle. This CDR3 is built from 14 residues.

This chain links TRBV7-3 with TRBJ2-2; 8 bases are a match to TRBD1. The CDR3 has 14 amino acids. Germline CDR1 is SGHTA and CDR2 is FQGTGA. V lost 5 bases, J lost 3 bases, and 2 bases stayed unmatched. The CDR3 DNA is TGTGCCAGCAGCACAGGGGGATACACCGGGGAGCTGTTTTTT. This translates into CASSTGGYTGELFF.

The chain uses TRBV9 and TRBJ1-1, with 7 bases matching TRBD1. Losses at the gene ends were 0 bases for V and 7 bases for J; bases not matched to a gene: 6. CDR1 and CDR2 from the germline V gene are SGDLS and YYNGEE. This CDR3 is 14 amino acids long. CDR3 bases: TGTGCCAGCAGCGTAGCGACGGCAGGGGGTGAAGCTTTCTTT. It translates to CASSVATAGGEAFF.

The chain links TRBV18 to TRBJ1-2; 8 nucleotides agree with TRBD1. V lost 5 bases, J lost 4 bases, and 6 bases stayed unmatched. This CDR3 has 14 amino acids. Germline V lookup: CDR1 KGHSH, CDR2 LQKENI. The CDR3 sequence: CASSSGQGGYGYTF. The CDR3 region has the DNA TGTGCCAGCTCATCCGGACAGGGCGGCTATGGCTACACCTTC. Full variable domain (missing parts from reference TRBV18 and TRBJ1-2): NAGVMQNPRHLVRRRGQEARLRCSPMKGHSHVYWYRQLPEEGLKFMVYLQKENIIDESGMPKERFSAEFPKEGPSILRIQQVVRGDSAAYFCASSSGQGGYGYTFGSGTRLTVV.

The V call is TRBV30, the J call TRBJ1-1; D is possibly TRBD1 (5 bases). Trimming removed 1 base at V and 1 base at J, with 7 bases between. Germline values: CDR1 GTSNPN, CDR2 SVGIG (reference sequence). CDR3 size: 13 residues. The CDR3 nucleotides are TGTGCCTGGAGTGCACAGGAGAACACTGAAGCTTTCTTT. Translation gives CAWSAQENTEAFF. The variable domain in full, with the rest retrieved from reference TRBV30 and TRBJ1-1, is SQTIHQWPATLVQPVGSPLSLECTVEGTSNPNLYWYRQAAGRGLQLLFYSVGIGQISSEVPQNLSASRPQDRQFILSSKKLLLSDSGFYLCAWSAQENTEAFFGQGTRLTVV.

Only one count was recorded for this clone. This sequence joins TRBV5-1 and TRBJ2-6; no clear D. This CDR3 comprises 16 residues. The germline V gene encodes CDR1 SGHRS and CDR2 YFSETQ. Trimming removed 9 bases from V and 0 bases from J, with 16 bases in between. CDR3 DNA sequence: TGCGCCACCTCACCTAGTCCGGCCTCTGGGGCCAACGTCCTGACTTTC. Amino acid sequence: CATSPSPASGANVLTF.

This clone was seen once. The CDR3 reads CASRHSTSTDTQYF. The DNA of the CDR3 is TGTGCCAGCCGCCATTCGACTAGCACAGATACGCAGTATTTT. The chain carries TRBV5-4 and TRBJ2-3; D unclear. V was clipped by 7 bases and J by 0 bases, with 12 bases between them. The CDR3 extends over 14 amino acids. Looked up from germline, CDR1 is SGHNT and CDR2 is YYREEE (reference sequence).

This clone was seen more than once but under ten times. The rearrangement joins TRBV27 to TRBJ1-2; 9 positions match TRBD1. The CDR3 spans 12 residues. J was trimmed by 7 bases and V by 3 bases; bases with no gene match: 0. Germline CDR1 and CDR2: MNHEY and SMNVEV (reference sequence). The CDR3 coding sequence is TGTGCCAGCAGTTTGACAGGGGGTGGCTACACCTTC. Protein: CASSLTGGGYTF.

This clone was picked up one time. The V gene is TRBV12-2, the J gene TRBJ2-7; no check of the table's D call, TRBD2, against the DNA was made. TRBV12-2 is assigned pseudogene status. There are 16 residues in the CDR3. The CDR3 reads CASRLALGFGGYEQYF. The DNA of the CDR3 is TGTGCAAGTCGCTTAGCGCTAGGGTTCGGGGGCTACGAGCAGTACTTC.

V gene TRBV28 combines with J gene TRBJ1-5, with D maybe TRBD1 (6 bases). Germline loops: CDR1 MDHEN, CDR2 SYDVKM. This CDR3 is 12 amino acids long. V dropped 7 bases and J dropped 4 bases, with 8 bases sitting between them. The CDR3, as DNA: TGTGCCAGCACCCAGGGGAATCAGCCCCAGCATTTT. Translated: CASTQGNQPQHF.